Presented here are 16 T cell receptor beta chains from one specimen sequenced in a study of technical replicates of blood from a few donors. The table came from immunoSEQ multiplex PCR; TCRdb's copy has only in-frame clones and leaves some out. In the table there are tens of thousands of clones, about 91% of which are singletons. The specimen sequenced was T cells isolated from PBMCs. Receptors originate from a human donor in good health.

The chain employs TRBV29-1 and TRBJ1-2, with D perhaps matching TRBD1 (5 bases). The CDR3 has 14 amino acids. The ends were cut back, 0 bases at V and 0 bases at J, with 8 bases in the middle. The germline gives CDR1 SQVTM, CDR2 ANQGSEA. The CDR3 sequence is CSVEEGGANYGYTF. CDR3 DNA sequence: TGCAGCGTTGAAGAGGGGGGAGCTAACTATGGCTACACCTTC.

The chain has TRBV5-8 and TRBJ2-7, with a tentative D call TRBD1 (5 bases). The V gene lost 2 bases and the J gene lost 4 bases, with 16 bases spanning the gap. The CDR3 is 15 amino acids. CDR1 and CDR2 (germline): SGHTS, YDEGEE. The CDR3 here is CASSLSGHGLYEQYF. The CDR3 DNA sequence: TGTGCCAGCAGCTTATCAGGGCATGGTCTGTACGAGCAGTACTTC.

This chain connects TRBV9 to TRBJ2-7, with D possibly being TRBD2 (7 bases). V gave up 3 bases and J gave up 7 bases, with 8 bases separating them. This CDR3 is 11 amino acids long. The germline gives CDR1 SGDLS, CDR2 YYNGEE. The CDR3 is CASSEGGEQYF. The CDR3 DNA follows: TGTGCCAGCAGCGAGGGGGGGGAGCAGTACTTC.

J is TRBJ1-2 and V is TRBV19; no reliable D call. The CDR3 contains 14 residues. Deletions cut 4 bases from V and 1 base from J, with 10 bases between. Per the germline V gene, CDR1 is LNHDA and CDR2 is SQIVND (reference sequence). CDR3 loop: CASSTNSINYGYTF. The CDR3 DNA reads as TGTGCCAGTAGTACAAACAGTATTAACTATGGCTACACCTTC.

The genes are TRBV7-9 and TRBJ2-3, with D maybe TRBD2 (6 bases). The V end lost 7 bases, the J end lost 6 bases, and 8 bases lay between the germline ends. Germline V lookup: CDR1 SEHNR, CDR2 FQNEAQ (reference sequence). The CDR3 contains 11 residues. CDR3 sequence reads: CASIRGDTQYF. The CDR3, as DNA: TGTGCCAGCATACGGGGGGATACGCAGTATTTT.

The rearrangement links TRBV19 to TRBJ2-2; TRBD2 might be the D (7 bases). Between the trimmed V and J ends, which lost 7 bases and 0 bases, there was a span of 12 bases. The CDR3 is 15 amino acids. Per germline, CDR1 LNHDA and CDR2 SQIVND (reference sequence). The CDR3 DNA sequence: TGTGCCAGTAATGGGGGGGACACGAACACCGGGGAGCTGTTTTTT. It specifies CASNGGDTNTGELFF.

This clone was found once. The V call is TRBV28, the J call TRBJ2-2; D unresolved. With 4 bases removed from V and 4 bases from J, the gap between germline ends came to 10 bases. The CDR3 runs 14 residues. Germline CDR1 and CDR2: MDHEN and SYDVKM. The CDR3 sequence is CASSSAHITGELFF. The CDR3 region has the DNA TGTGCCAGCAGTTCCGCACATATCACCGGGGAGCTGTTTTTT.

The genes are TRBV11-2 and TRBJ1-5; D uncertain. CDR3 size: 15 residues. V lost 1 base, J lost 7 bases, and 14 bases lay in between. The germline V gene encodes CDR1 SGHAT and CDR2 FQNNGV. The CDR3 is CASSLGPGRGQPQHF. The CDR3 DNA reads as TGTGCCAGCAGCTTAGGTCCAGGCCGGGGACAGCCCCAGCATTTT.

The V call is TRBV4-2, the J call TRBJ2-1; 12 positions match TRBD2. V shed 1 base, J shed 6 bases, and the junction held 1 base outside the gene matches. This CDR3 has 15 residues. Germline V gene data show CDR1 as LGHNA and CDR2 as YNFKEQ. The CDR3 coding sequence is TGTGCCAGCAGCCAAGCTAGCGGGGGGGCCAATGAGCAGTTCTTC. Encoded protein: CASSQASGGANEQFF.

This chain links TRBV7-2 with TRBJ2-7; D is perhaps TRBD1 (6 bases). The V gene lost 5 bases and the J gene lost 3 bases, with 17 bases spanning the gap. CDR1 is SGHTA and CDR2 is FQGNSA in the germline V gene. The CDR3 covers 15 residues. The CDR3, as DNA: TGTGCCAGCAGCGACGCGCCGGGGACATACTACGAGCAGTACTTC. It yields the protein CASSDAPGTYYEQYF.

This rearrangement joins TRBV10-3 to TRBJ1-3; the match to TRBD1 covers 7 bases. Germline CDR1 and CDR2: ENHRY and SYGVKD. V lost 10 bases, J lost 4 bases, and 7 bases stayed unmatched. CDR3 size: 13 residues. The chain's CDR3 is CATGTVSGNTIYF. CDR3 DNA sequence: TGTGCCACCGGGACAGTCTCAGGAAACACCATATATTTT.

V usage is TRBV7-7 and J usage is TRBJ2-2; no firm D call. Germline-derived CDR1 and CDR2 are SSHAT and FNYEAQ (reference sequence). This CDR3 spans 15 amino acids. V was cut by 5 bases and J by 1 base, with 11 bases left in between. The CDR3 here is CASSPRLGNTGELFF. The CDR3 nucleotides read TGTGCCAGCAGCCCTAGGTTAGGGAACACCGGGGAGCTGTTTTTT.

The chain employs TRBV18 and TRBJ1-4; D is perhaps TRBD1 (6 bases). Germline CDR1 is KGHSH and CDR2 is LQKENI. This CDR3 spans 17 amino acids. Trimming shortened V by 4 bases and J by 0 bases, and 15 bases separated the two germline ends. The DNA of the CDR3 is TGTGCCAGCTCACAACTACCGGGACACACAACTAATGAAAAACTGTTTTTT. Translation: CASSQLPGHTTNEKLFF.

V is TRBV6-4 and J is TRBJ2-7; 12 bases align to TRBD2. The V and J ends lost 6 bases and 1 base, in that order; junction bases with no gene match: 4. CDR1 and CDR2 (germline): MRHNA, SNTAGT. The CDR3 length is 15 residues. CDR3 in DNA: TGTGCCAGCAGAGCACTAGCGGGGGGTTCCTACGAGCAGTACTTC. Protein: CASRALAGGSYEQYF.

Only a few counts were recorded for this clone. The V call is TRBV11-2, the J call TRBJ2-5; 8 bases agree with TRBD2. The CDR3 totals 15 residues. V trimming: 5 bases; J trimming: 2 bases; junction bases outside the gene matches: 7. CDR1 is SGHAT, CDR2 FQNNGV, per germline. CDR3 in amino acids: CASSLPPSGQETQYF. CDR3 bases: TGTGCCAGCAGCCTGCCCCCTAGCGGGCAAGAGACCCAGTACTTC.

The gene calls are TRBV4-1 and TRBJ2-2, with TRBD1 identical over 7 bases. Looked up from germline, CDR1 is MGHRA and CDR2 is YSYEKL. The CDR3 consists of 13 residues. The junction had 1 base not matched to a gene; V was cut back by 4 bases and J by 5 bases. The CDR3 DNA reads as TGCGCCAGCAGCCGGACAGGTACCGGGGAGCTGTTTTTT. Its protein is CASSRTGTGELFF.